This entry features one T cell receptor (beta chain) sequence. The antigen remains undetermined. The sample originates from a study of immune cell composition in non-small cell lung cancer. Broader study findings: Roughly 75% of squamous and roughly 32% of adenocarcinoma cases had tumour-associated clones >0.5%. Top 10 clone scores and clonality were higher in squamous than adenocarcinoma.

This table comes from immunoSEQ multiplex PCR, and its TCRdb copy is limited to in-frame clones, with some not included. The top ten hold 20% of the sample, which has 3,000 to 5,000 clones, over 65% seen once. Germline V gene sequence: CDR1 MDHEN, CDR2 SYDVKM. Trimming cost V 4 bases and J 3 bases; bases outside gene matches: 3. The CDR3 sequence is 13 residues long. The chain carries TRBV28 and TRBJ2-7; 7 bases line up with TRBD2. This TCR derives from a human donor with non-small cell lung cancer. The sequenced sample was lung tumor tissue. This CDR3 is CASSYQRDYEQYF. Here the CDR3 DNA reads TGTGCCAGCAGTTACCAGCGGGACTACGAGCAGTACTTC.